The sequence of this TCR beta chain was determined in a study of blood T cells in healthy people across ages. Study results and caveats: Total diversity from one million sequenced T cells was likely underestimated. Older age coincided with a roughly linear decline in TCR beta diversity per million T cells.

Every donor provided roughly 10 milliliters of peripheral blood. Per sample, at least 5 micrograms of total RNA were extracted. The second PCR ran roughly 6 to 11 cycles with a sample-barcoded 5' primer and J-beta primers. From the 5' RACE reads, TCRdb called clonotypes with MiXCR, one entry per CDR3 protein. Among about 1.8 million distinct CDR3 sequences listed, around half were seen once. This clonotype was picked up one time. Its specificity is unknown. The receptor was isolated from a woman in her forties in good health. The sequenced sample consisted of blood.

CDR3 loop: CASSQDTGGAGGYTF. As DNA, the CDR3 is TGTGCCAGCAGCCAAGACACAGGGGGCGCGGGGGGCTACACCTTC. The chain couples TRBV4-2 to TRBJ1-2; 9 bases agree with TRBD1. The CDR3 length is 15 residues. The junction had 7 bases not matched to a gene; V was cut back by 0 bases and J by 8 bases. The germline gives CDR1 LGHNA, CDR2 YNFKEQ.